This T cell receptor (beta chain) appears in the sequencing data of a study of CD8+CD57+ T cells in acquired aplastic anemia. Study observations and caveats: A significant difference in CD8+ Simpson's diversity between patients and controls was not found. Found in both controls and patients were around 30 CD8+ CDR3 sequences.

According to the study, genomic DNA was the template for TCR beta VDJ and CDR3 profiling. One entry per CDR3 protein results from TCRdb running MiXCR on the reads. The sample contains 400,000 to 500,000 distinct CDR3 sequences, about two thirds of which appear only once. For this clonotype: Antigen: not known. Lacking the conserved final phenylalanine or tryptophan, this CDR3 likely reflects a read error. The DNA is left out, because the CDR3 cannot be placed on it with certainty; the CDR3 is given as TCRdb lists it.

The receptor was isolated from a human donor in good health, serving as a control. The sequenced sample was sorted CD4+, CD8+, or CD8+CD57+ T cells (not recorded which) from PBMCs.

This chain's CDR3 is CASSPRERPGEDII. The chain recombines TRBV19 with TRBJ1-1. CDR1 is LNHDA, CDR2 SQIVND, per germline (reference sequence). Termini included, the CDR3 measures 14 amino acids.